One and the same sample provided the 8 T cell receptor beta chains below, sequenced in a study of blood T cell repertoires in COVID-19. The data were produced by immunoSEQ multiplex PCR, yet TCRdb's version contains in-frame clones alone and is incomplete. Of hundreds of thousands of clones listed, about 84% are singletons. Sequenced input: peripheral blood. These receptors were collected from a woman older than 75 with COVID-19, enrolled during active disease.

The chain is built from TRBV30 and TRBJ1-1; D is possibly TRBD1 (6 bases). The germline gives CDR1 GTSNPN, CDR2 SVGIG (reference sequence). The V end lost 0 bases, the J end lost 5 bases, and 10 bases lay between the germline ends. The CDR3 is made up of 13 amino acids. The DNA of the CDR3 is TGTGCCTGGAGTGTATTGGACAGAACTGAAGCTTTCTTT. It codes for CAWSVLDRTEAFF.

The chain links TRBV9 to TRBJ1-6; 7 bases are shared with TRBD1. The trim removed 0 bases at V and 13 bases at J, leaving 7 bases unmatched. The CDR3 runs 14 residues. Per the germline V gene, CDR1 is SGDLS and CDR2 is YYNGEE. CDR3 loop: CASSVGPGGWPLHF. In nucleotides, the CDR3 is TGTGCCAGCAGCGTAGGCCCAGGGGGATGGCCCCTCCACTTT.

CDR3 in DNA: TGTGCCAGCAGCTTAACGGCAGGGGGCGAAGGTAATGAGCAGTTCTTC. It specifies CASSLTAGGEGNEQFF. The chain recombines TRBV7-3 with TRBJ2-1; 8 bases are a match to TRBD1. V shed 0 bases, J shed 7 bases, and the junction held 8 bases outside the gene matches. This CDR3 is built from 16 residues. From germline, CDR1 is SGHTA and CDR2 FQGTGA.

The chain links TRBV27 to TRBJ1-1, with TRBD1 matching over 7 bases. This CDR3 contains 16 residues. Germline loops: CDR1 MNHEY, CDR2 SMNVEV (reference sequence). Trimming cost V 2 bases and J 4 bases; bases outside gene matches: 10. The DNA of the CDR3 is TGTGCCAGCAGTTTAGATAGGGGGCGCGGTATCACTGAAGCTTTCTTT. Encoded protein: CASSLDRGRGITEAFF.

V is TRBV4-1 and J is TRBJ2-1, with D possibly matching TRBD2 (7 bases). Germline CDR1 reads MGHRA; CDR2 reads YSYEKL. This CDR3 comprises 16 residues. Between the trimmed V and J ends, which lost 6 bases and 4 bases, there was a span of 19 bases. DNA for the CDR3: TGCGCCAGCAGTGAAGGGAGGGGGGCGCGGTACAATGAGCAGTTCTTC. It is translated as CASSEGRGARYNEQFF.

The gene calls are TRBV11-3 and TRBJ2-3, with 7 nucleotides matching TRBD2. Trimming removed 5 bases from V and 1 base from J; junction bases left unmatched: 9. Germline V CDR1 and CDR2: SGHNT, YENEEA. CDR3 length: 16 residues. CDR3 DNA sequence: TGTGCCAGCAGCCACGGCCTGGCGGGGGGCACAGATACGCAGTATTTT. Its translation: CASSHGLAGGTDTQYF.

On this clone itself: The germline gene is not matched at one end of the junction; a read error may be the cause. The chain joins TRBV7-7 to TRBJ2-5, with D possibly matching TRBD1 (5 bases). The CDR3 consists of 14 residues. Germline CDR1 reads SSHAT; CDR2 reads FNYEAQ (reference sequence). CDR3 in amino acids: CASSPAGPQETQYF. CDR3 nucleotides: TGTGCTAGCAGTCCGGCAGGGCCCCAAGAGACCCAGTACTTC.

The rearrangement links TRBV5-1 to TRBJ1-2; 10 nucleotides match TRBD1. This CDR3 comprises 14 residues. V trimming: 5 bases; J trimming: 5 bases; junction bases outside the gene matches: 6. Germline CDR1 is SGHRS and CDR2 is YFSETQ. CDR3 nucleotides: TGCGCCAGCAGGACTGACAGGGGGCTTTATGGCTACACCTTC. Amino acid sequence: CASRTDRGLYGYTF.